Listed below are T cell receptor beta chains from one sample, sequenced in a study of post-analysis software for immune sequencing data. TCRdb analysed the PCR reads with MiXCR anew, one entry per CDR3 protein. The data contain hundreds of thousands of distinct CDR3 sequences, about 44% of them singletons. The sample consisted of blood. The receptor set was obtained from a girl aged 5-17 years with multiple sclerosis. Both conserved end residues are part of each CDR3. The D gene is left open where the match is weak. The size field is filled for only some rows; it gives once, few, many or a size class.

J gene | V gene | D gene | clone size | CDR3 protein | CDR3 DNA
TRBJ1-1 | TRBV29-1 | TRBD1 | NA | CSGLQGTHTEAFF | TGCAGCGGCCTACAGGGGACTCACACTGAAGCTTTCTTT
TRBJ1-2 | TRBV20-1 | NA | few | CSATSTGNYGYTF | TGCAGTGCTACTTCTACAGGGAACTATGGCTACACCTTC
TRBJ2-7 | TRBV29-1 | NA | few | CSGGTSDEQYF | TGCAGCGGCGGGACATCAGACGAGCAGTACTTC
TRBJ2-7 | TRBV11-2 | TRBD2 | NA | CASSLGRGTSRLTYEQYF | TGTGCCAGCAGCTTAGGGCGAGGGACTAGCAGGCTTACCTACGAGCAGTACTTC
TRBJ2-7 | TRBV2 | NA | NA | CASRDVRIREQYF | TGTGCCAGCAGAGATGTAAGGATTCGCGAGCAGTACTTC
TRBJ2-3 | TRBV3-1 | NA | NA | CASSFGGLRTSTDTQYF | TGTGCCAGCAGTTTTGGAGGGCTACGGACTAGCACAGATACGCAGTATTTT
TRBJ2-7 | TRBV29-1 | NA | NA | CSVEDHRASQPYEQYF | TGCAGCGTTGAAGATCACAGGGCCTCACAACCCTACGAGCAGTACTTC
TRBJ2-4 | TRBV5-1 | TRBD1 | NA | CASSLETTGRGPKNIQYF | TGCGCCAGCAGCTTGGAAACGACAGGGAGAGGCCCCAAAAACATTCAGTACTTC
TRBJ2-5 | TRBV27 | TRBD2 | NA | CASSHTRASGGETQYF | TGTGCTAGCAGCCACACCAGGGCTAGCGGGGGAGAGACCCAGTACTTC
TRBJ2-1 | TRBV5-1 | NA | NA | CASSQEGVQFF | TGCGCCAGCAGCCAGGAGGGGGTGCAGTTCTTC
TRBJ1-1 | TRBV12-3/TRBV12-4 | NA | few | CASRISQGNTEAFF | TGTGCCAGCAGAATATCCCAGGGGAACACTGAAGCTTTCTTT
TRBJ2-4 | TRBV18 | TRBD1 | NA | CASSRPGQGARNIQYF | TGTGCCAGCTCACGACCGGGACAGGGGGCCAGAAACATTCAGTACTTC
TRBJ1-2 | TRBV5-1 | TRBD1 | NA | CASSSRDREGYTF | TGCGCCAGCAGCTCTCGGGACAGGGAAGGCTACACCTTC
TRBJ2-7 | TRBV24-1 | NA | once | CATSDPGRPGGEQYF | TGTGCCACCAGTGACCCGGGACGGCCAGGAGGGGAGCAGTACTTC
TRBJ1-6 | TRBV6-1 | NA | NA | CASSAALGRGNSPLHF | TGTGCCAGCAGTGCGGCGTTGGGCAGGGGAAATTCACCCCTCCACTTT
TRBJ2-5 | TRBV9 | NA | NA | CASSVEGRSRETQYF | TGTGCCAGCAGCGTAGAAGGACGATCGAGGGAGACCCAGTACTTC
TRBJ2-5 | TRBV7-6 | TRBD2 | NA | CASSLEASGVQETQYF | TGTGCCAGCAGCTTAGAAGCTAGCGGAGTCCAAGAGACCCAGTACTTC
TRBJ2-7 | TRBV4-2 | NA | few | CASSQDGRNEQYF | TGTGCCAGCAGCCAAGATGGGAGGAACGAGCAGTACTTC
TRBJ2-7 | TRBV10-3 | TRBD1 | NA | CAISESIGTVGSSEQYF | TGTGCCATCAGTGAGTCTATAGGGACAGTTGGGTCTTCCGAGCAGTACTTC
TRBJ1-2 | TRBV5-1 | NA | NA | CASSPLGGFDGYTF | TGCGCCAGCAGCCCTCTAGGGGGGTTCGATGGCTACACCTTC
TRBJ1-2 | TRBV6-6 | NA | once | CASSRAETYGYTF | TGTGCCAGCAGTCGGGCCGAAACCTATGGCTACACCTTC
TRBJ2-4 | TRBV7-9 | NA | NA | CASSLALGVAKNIQYF | TGTGCCAGCAGCTTAGCCTTAGGGGTAGCCAAAAACATTCAGTACTTC
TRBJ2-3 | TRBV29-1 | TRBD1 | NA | CSVEEGTGPDTQYF | TGCAGCGTTGAAGAGGGGACAGGGCCCGATACGCAGTATTTT
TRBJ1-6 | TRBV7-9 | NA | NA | CASSLALTWEEDNSPLHF | TGTGCCAGCAGCTTAGCGCTAACATGGGAGGAGGATAATTCACCCCTCCACTTT
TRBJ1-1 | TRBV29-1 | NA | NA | CSDLQATEAFF | TGCAGCGATCTACAGGCAACTGAAGCTTTCTTT
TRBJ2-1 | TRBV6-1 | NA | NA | CASSNHGTAPYNEQFF | TGTGCCAGCAGCAACCACGGGACGGCTCCCTACAATGAGCAGTTCTTC
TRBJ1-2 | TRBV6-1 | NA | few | CASSEAGELMGVYGYTF | TGTGCCAGCAGTGAAGCGGGGGAGTTGATGGGGGTCTATGGCTACACCTTC
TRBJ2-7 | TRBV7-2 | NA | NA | CASSLGVRVGYEQYF | TGTGCCAGCAGCTTAGGCGTAAGGGTTGGCTACGAGCAGTACTTC
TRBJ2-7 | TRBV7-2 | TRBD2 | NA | CASSLERSGMGSLAYEQYF | TGTGCCAGCAGCTTAGAGCGAAGCGGGATGGGAAGCCTAGCCTACGAGCAGTACTTC
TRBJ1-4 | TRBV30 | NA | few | CAWSAGVDEKLFF | TGTGCCTGGAGTGCAGGGGTCGATGAAAAACTGTTTTTT
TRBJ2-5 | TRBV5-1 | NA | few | CASNPGDFQETQYF | TGCGCCAGCAACCCAGGAGACTTTCAAGAGACCCAGTACTTC
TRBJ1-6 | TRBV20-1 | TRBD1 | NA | CSARNSGQGHSPLHF | TGCAGTGCTAGGAATTCCGGACAGGGTCATTCACCCCTCCACTTT
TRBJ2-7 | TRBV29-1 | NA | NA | CSVTGLPSSYNEQYF | TGCAGCGTCACGGGACTCCCCAGCTCCTACAATGAGCAGTACTTC
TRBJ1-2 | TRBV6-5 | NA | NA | CASRHRGSNYGYTF | TGTGCCAGCAGGCACCGGGGGTCTAACTATGGCTACACCTTC
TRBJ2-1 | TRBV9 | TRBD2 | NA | CASSAGLVSYNEQFF | TGTGCCAGCAGCGCCGGACTAGTGTCCTACAACGAGCAGTTCTTC
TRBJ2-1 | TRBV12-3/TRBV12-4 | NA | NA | CASNPTGSYNEQFF | TGTGCCAGCAATCCGACAGGCTCCTACAATGAGCAGTTCTTC
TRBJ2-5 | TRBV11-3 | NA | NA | CASSLGLGEAETQYF | TGTGCCAGCAGCTTAGGCCTGGGGGAGGCAGAGACCCAGTACTTC
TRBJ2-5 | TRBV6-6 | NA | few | CASSYSTSPAETQYF | TGTGCCAGCAGTTACTCCACTTCTCCGGCAGAGACCCAGTACTTC
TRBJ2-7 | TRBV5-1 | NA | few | CASSSDTQPSYEQYF | TGCGCCAGCAGCTCTGACACCCAGCCGAGCTACGAGCAGTACTTC
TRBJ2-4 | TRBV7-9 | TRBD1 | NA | CASSLQGANIQYF | TGTGCCAGCAGCTTACAGGGGGCAAACATTCAGTACTTC
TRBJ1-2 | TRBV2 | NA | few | CASSNNYGYTF | TGTGCCAGCTCAAATAACTATGGCTACACCTTC
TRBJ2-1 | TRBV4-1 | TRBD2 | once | CASSQLAGGDNEQFF | TGCGCCAGCAGCCAGCTAGCGGGGGGGGACAATGAGCAGTTCTTC
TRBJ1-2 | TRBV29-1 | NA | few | CSAGAREVGYTF | TGCAGCGCCGGGGCCAGGGAGGTGGGCTACACCTTC